This TCR beta chain was captured in a study of T cell changes during pregnancy in multiple sclerosis. The assay was immunoSEQ multiplex PCR, and TCRdb's table has in-frame clones only and misses some. The profile shows tens of thousands of clones, under 95% of them singletons. The CDR3 sequence is 16 residues long. V lost 5 bases, J lost 0 bases, and 13 bases lay in between. Germline V gene lookup returns CDR1 LNHNV and CDR2 YYDKDF (reference sequence). The receptor's source is a female donor with multiple sclerosis, enrolled in a pregnancy study. The chain employs TRBV15 and TRBJ2-2, with D possibly TRBD2 on 7 matching bases. The sample in question was peripheral blood, obtained before pregnancy. As DNA, the CDR3 is TGTGCCACCAGCTGGGGGGGGCCTTCGAACACCGGGGAGCTGTTTTTT. It is translated as CATSWGGPSNTGELFF.